The text below deals with one T cell receptor (beta chain). The data stem from a study of blood T cell repertoires in COVID-19. The overall study: Sites in the United States, Italy and Spain provided acute and convalescent COVID-19 samples.

Repertoires were generated with immunoSEQ multiplex PCR, while TCRdb's copy carries only in-frame clones and drops some. The table records about 160,000 clones, around 93% of them present only once. The CDR3 runs 16 residues. The V gene's germline CDR1 is SGHTA and CDR2 FQGNSA. Trimming pared 1 base from V and 4 bases from J, leaving 14 bases between. The TCR originated in a woman aged 45-60 years with acute or convalescent COVID-19. The chain has TRBV7-2 and TRBJ2-1; possibly TRBD2 for D (5 bases). The sample was peripheral blood. CDR3 protein: CASSLVISRLYNEQFF. The CDR3 DNA reads as TGTGCCAGCAGCTTAGTGATCAGTAGACTATACAATGAGCAGTTCTTC.